Here is one TCR beta chain with its context. The sample originates from a study of CD8 T cells in Susac syndrome. The CDR3 loop spans 13 amino acids. Trimming stripped 2 bases from V and 4 bases from J, with 6 bases between. Random hexamers were used to reverse transcribe the RNA input (about 0.45 to 1 ug). Each CDR3 protein is one row after TCRdb ran MiXCR on the immunoSEQ multiplex PCR reads. The sample carries approximately 150,000 distinct CDR3 sequences, 85% to 95% recorded once. The sequenced material came from CD4+ T cells from PBMCs. V gene TRBV23-1 combines with J gene TRBJ2-1, with D unclear. TRBV23-1 is an ORF, with its function uncertain. The origin of this receptor is a human donor with multiple sclerosis. The CDR3 is CASSQTDYNEQFF. As DNA, the CDR3 is TGCGCCAGCAGTCAAACAGATTACAATGAGCAGTTCTTC.